Each of the 24 T cell receptor beta chains below was sequenced from the same sample in a study of T cells in localized non-small cell lung cancer. Assay: immunoSEQ multiplex PCR; the TCRdb copy retains only in-frame clones and omits some. The table shows around 2,800 clones, with approximately 18% occurring only once. The sample here was lung tumor tissue, taken before any cancer treatment. The receptors originated from a woman aged 40-69 years with stage II lung adenocarcinoma.

The sample holds a few counts of this clone. The CDR3: CASSPQGALYGYTF. The CDR3 DNA is TGTGCCAGCAGTCCACAGGGGGCGCTCTATGGCTACACCTTC. The V and J genes are TRBV6-8 and TRBJ1-2; 9 bases agree with TRBD1. V was clipped by 5 bases and J by 4 bases; unmatched bases: 5. The CDR3 is made up of 14 amino acids. CDR1 MNHGY and CDR2 SAAAGT come from the germline V gene.

This clone was observed at least ten times. The V call is TRBV12-2, the J call TRBJ2-5; the D call in the table, TRBD2, was not verified against the DNA. TRBV12-2 is noted as a pseudogene. The CDR3 covers 15 residues. This CDR3 is CATSRVAGAQETQYF. CDR3 nucleotide sequence: TGTGCCACCTCCCGGGTAGCGGGGGCCCAAGAGACCCAGTACTTC.

The V gene is TRBV6-8, the J gene TRBJ1-1; D call uncertain. The V and J ends lost 2 bases and 8 bases respectively, with 9 bases between them. The V gene's germline CDR1 is MNHGY and CDR2 SAAAGT. CDR3 length equals 12 residues. The CDR3 DNA is TGTGCCAGCAGTTACGAGGGCAGAGAAGCTTTCTTT. Protein product: CASSYEGREAFF.

The chain is built from TRBV6-8 and TRBJ2-1; a possible D gene is TRBD1 (5 bases). The ends were cut back, 7 bases at V and 7 bases at J, with 20 bases in the middle. Germline CDR1 reads MNHGY; CDR2 reads SAAAGT. The length of the CDR3 is 15 residues. The CDR3 loop is CASTIQRGTENEQFF. The CDR3 coding sequence is TGTGCCAGCACTATTCAAAGGGGAACTGAAAATGAGCAGTTCTTC.

A few counts support this clone. V gene TRBV11-1 combines with J gene TRBJ1-4; D is perhaps TRBD1 (6 bases). Germline V CDR1 and CDR2: SGHAT, FQDESV (reference sequence). V lost 5 bases and J 0 bases, leaving 13 bases between the germline ends. The CDR3 has 16 amino acids. In DNA, the CDR3 is TGTGCCAGCAGCCTCACAGGGAGCCCAACTAATGAAAAACTGTTTTTT. Translating gives CASSLTGSPTNEKLFF.

The rearrangement uses TRBV5-1 and TRBJ1-1; D uncertain. V was pared by 0 bases and J by 4 bases, with 10 bases between. The length of the CDR3 is 14 residues. CDR1 is SGHRS and CDR2 is YFSETQ in the germline V gene. CDR3 loop: CASSLEAGTTEAFF. The DNA of the CDR3 is TGCGCCAGCAGCTTGGAGGCAGGAACCACTGAAGCTTTCTTT.

This clone came up a few times. The chain carries TRBV9 and TRBJ1-1; the D is unclear. There are 14 residues in the CDR3. Germline CDR1 reads SGDLS; CDR2 reads YYNGEE. Trimming cost V 5 bases and J 1 base, with 12 bases left between them. CDR3 loop: CASSDPRSNTEAFF. CDR3 nucleotide sequence: TGTGCCAGCAGTGATCCCAGGTCGAACACTGAAGCTTTCTTT. Complete variable domain (other parts from reference TRBV9 and TRBJ1-1): DSGVTQTPKHLITATGQRVTLRCSPRSGDLSVYWYQQSLDQGLQFLIQYYNGEERAKGNILERFSAQQFPDLHSELNLSSLELGDSALYFCASSDPRSNTEAFFGQGTRLTVV.

This clone was observed a handful of times. This sequence joins TRBV15 and TRBJ2-1; D perhaps matches TRBD2 (5 bases). Between the trimmed V and J ends, which lost 0 bases and 3 bases, there was a span of 9 bases. Germline-derived CDR1 and CDR2 are LNHNV and YYDKDF (reference sequence). This CDR3 has 15 amino acids. In DNA, the CDR3 is TGTGCCACCAGCAGAGAAATAACTAGCTACAATGAGCAGTTCTTC. It is translated as CATSREITSYNEQFF.

This clone was observed a few times. The V and J genes are TRBV6-8 and TRBJ1-2; weak D call: TRBD1 (6 bases). Germline CDR1 and CDR2: MNHGY and SAAAGT. Trimming stripped 3 bases from V and 7 bases from J, with 15 bases between. This CDR3 is built from 14 residues. CDR3 coding DNA: TGTGCCAGCAGTTATTCACAGGGTGGGGTTGGCTACACCTTC. Protein product: CASSYSQGGVGYTF.

This clone was seen a handful of times. The chain combines TRBV6-8 with TRBJ2-1; no firm D call. The germline CDR1 and CDR2 sequences are MNHGY and SAAAGT. The V end lost 8 bases, the J end lost 7 bases, and 15 bases lay between the germline ends. This CDR3 is 13 amino acids long. Here the CDR3 reads CASYELIRNEQFF. CDR3 sequence (DNA): TGTGCCAGCTACGAGCTAATAAGGAATGAGCAGTTCTTC.

This chain joins TRBV28 and TRBJ2-7, with 9 bases that match TRBD1. CDR1 is MDHEN, CDR2 SYDVKM, per germline. With V trimmed by 10 bases and J by 2 bases, 12 bases remained unmatched. This CDR3 is 15 amino acids long. The CDR3 spells CAISTWTGVTYEQYF. The CDR3 nucleotides read TGTGCCATCTCAACATGGACAGGGGTAACCTACGAGCAGTACTTC.

The chain carries TRBV6-8 and TRBJ1-5; D remains unclear. V was pared by 2 bases and J by 3 bases, with 11 bases between. Looked up from germline, CDR1 is MNHGY and CDR2 is SAAAGT. The CDR3 runs 15 residues. CDR3 sequence reads: CASSYGWADNQPQHF. The CDR3 nucleotides read TGTGCCAGCAGTTACGGGTGGGCAGACAATCAGCCCCAGCATTTT.

This clone was detected only a few times. V gene TRBV11-3 combines with J gene TRBJ2-1; 10 positions match TRBD2. V lost 5 bases, J lost 2 bases, and 6 bases stayed unmatched. CDR3 length equals 16 residues. Per the germline V gene, CDR1 is SGHNT and CDR2 is YENEEA. Here the CDR3 DNA reads TGTGCCAGCAGCCCTGAGGGGACTAGCGCCTACAATGAGCAGTTCTTC. Translating it yields CASSPEGTSAYNEQFF.

Sample share makes this clone large. This chain links TRBV9 with TRBJ2-1; 7 positions match TRBD1. The CDR3 totals 16 residues. Germline V gives CDR1 SGDLS, CDR2 YYNGEE. V shed 0 bases, J shed 6 bases, and the junction held 9 bases outside the gene matches. CDR3 amino acids: CASSVEPGGVFNEQFF. CDR3 in DNA: TGTGCCAGCAGCGTAGAACCAGGGGGAGTATTCAATGAGCAGTTCTTC.

The chain has TRBV19 and TRBJ2-1; perhaps TRBD1 as D (6 bases). This CDR3 has 13 amino acids. The V end lost 5 bases, the J end lost 7 bases, and 12 bases lay between the germline ends. CDR1 and CDR2 (germline): LNHDA, SQIVND (reference sequence). CDR3 nucleotide sequence: TGTGCCAGTAGTTTTGGACAGTCAAATGAGCAGTTCTTC. Translating it yields CASSFGQSNEQFF.

This clone appeared a few times. The gene calls are TRBV28 and TRBJ2-7; a possible D gene is TRBD1 (6 bases). From germline, CDR1 is MDHEN and CDR2 SYDVKM. The germline V and J ends were trimmed by 6 bases and 5 bases, with 20 bases remaining between them. The CDR3 runs to 15 residues. The CDR3 DNA reads TGTGCCAGCAGGCCATTGACAGGTTTATGGAACGAGCAGTACTTC. It translates to CASRPLTGLWNEQYF.

The V and J genes are TRBV11-3 and TRBJ2-2, with D possibly TRBD1 on 6 matching bases. CDR3 length: 15 amino acids. V lost 5 bases and J lost 3, with 13 bases in between. Germline V gene data show CDR1 as SGHNT and CDR2 as YENEEA. CDR3 residues: CASSQAGAYTGELFF. CDR3 DNA sequence: TGTGCCAGCAGCCAGGCAGGGGCCTACACCGGGGAGCTGTTTTTT.

This chain's CDR3 is CASSPTGDGNTIYF. CDR3 nucleotides: TGTGCCAGCAGTCCGACAGGGGACGGAAACACCATATATTTT. The chain has TRBV6-8 and TRBJ1-3; 8 bases line up with TRBD1. This CDR3 comprises 14 residues. The germline V gene encodes CDR1 MNHGY and CDR2 SAAAGT. V gave up 5 bases and J gave up 4 bases; unmatched junction bases: 4.

This clone was detected only a few times. The CDR3 here is CASSQMRGSNEKLFF. CDR3 coding DNA: TGTGCCAGCAGCCAGATGCGGGGATCTAATGAAAAACTGTTTTTT. The chain combines TRBV11-3 with TRBJ1-4; no reliable D call. The length of the CDR3 is 15 residues. Trimming removed 5 bases at V and 3 bases at J, with 13 bases between. The germline V gene has CDR1 SGHNT and CDR2 YENEEA.

The chain recombines TRBV11-3 with TRBJ2-5; TRBD1 is a possible D gene (5 bases). Deletions cut 5 bases from V and 4 bases from J, with 20 bases between. Looked up from germline, CDR1 is SGHNT and CDR2 is YENEEA. This CDR3 comprises 16 residues. The DNA for the CDR3 is TGTGCCAGCAGCCGAACCGTTGGGAAAGGGGCAGAGACCCAGTACTTC. Protein product: CASSRTVGKGAETQYF.

The chain employs TRBV29-1 and TRBJ1-1; maybe TRBD1 (6 bases). CDR3 size: 12 residues. The germline CDR1 and CDR2 sequences are SQVTM and ANQGSEA. The ends were cut back, 5 bases at V and 0 bases at J, with 7 bases in the middle. DNA for the CDR3: TGCAGCGTTTGGGGGCTGAACACTGAAGCTTTCTTT. Its translation is CSVWGLNTEAFF.

V is TRBV6-8 and J is TRBJ2-7; TRBD1 aligns across 8 bases. The V segment lost 6 bases and the J segment 3 bases; nucleotides outside the gene matches: 19. The CDR3 spans 18 residues. Germline V gives CDR1 MNHGY, CDR2 SAAAGT. CDR3 nucleotides: TGTGCCAGCAGAAGGATGACAGGGGCGTATGCTTCAATCTACGAGCAGTACTTC. It encodes CASRRMTGAYASIYEQYF.

This clone was seen only a few times. The V gene is TRBV6-8, the J gene TRBJ1-2; possibly TRBD1 for D (5 bases). Germline lookup yields CDR1 MNHGY and CDR2 SAAAGT. The CDR3 totals 12 residues. Deletions cut 6 bases from V and 4 bases from J, with 9 bases between. The DNA of the CDR3 is TGTGCCAGCAGAGACAGCCCCTATGGCTACACCTTC. Its translation is CASRDSPYGYTF.

In its sample, this clone was seen a few times. The chain recombines TRBV15 with TRBJ2-3; TRBD2 matches at 10 bases. The V and J ends lost 5 bases and 6 bases, in that order; junction bases with no gene match: 5. The CDR3 runs to 14 residues. In germline, CDR1 is LNHNV, CDR2 YYDKDF (reference sequence). CDR3 DNA sequence: TGTGCCACCAGCGAGACTAGCGGGTGGGATACGCAGTATTTT. Translated, it gives CATSETSGWDTQYF.